This paragraph covers one T cell receptor (beta chain) sequence. Profiled with immunoSEQ multiplex PCR; TCRdb holds only in-frame clones, not every one. The sample lists fewer than 200,000 clones, over 85% occurring once. The data were obtained in a study of control samples from healthy donors and cancer patients. The sequenced sample consisted of blood. The receptor was isolated from a woman between 55 and 75 years old in good health.

The CDR3 bases are TGTGCCAGCAGTTACGCGGGACAGACTAATGAAAAACTGTTTTTT. It encodes CASSYAGQTNEKLFF. This rearrangement joins TRBV6-5 to TRBJ1-4; 7 bases are shared with TRBD1. This CDR3 comprises 15 residues. V lost 2 bases to trimming and J lost 2 bases; unmatched junction nucleotides: 2. CDR1 MNHEY and CDR2 SVGAGI come from the germline V gene.